This entry is about one T cell receptor (beta chain). This clonotype turned up a few times. The target of this receptor is not known. No base qualities exist here, and no much larger clone lies one base off it. Looking up the germline V gene yields CDR1 SGHRS and CDR2 YFSETQ. V gives up 2 bases and J gives up 2 bases, and the segment between their germline ends measures 11 bases. The CDR3, from cysteine to phenylalanine, totals 14 residues. Only the CDR3 DNA stays, 42 bases, in frame from base 1. In the paper's terms, the treatment or condition label means: allogeneic hematopoietic cell transplantation with graft depleted of TCRalphabeta T cells and CD19 B cells. The transplant recipients were children given TCRalphabeta/CD19-depleted allogeneic hematopoietic cell grafts. Libraries came from PCR. The listed sequencing device is Illumina HiSeq 2500. TCR libraries were prepared with molecular barcoding, using unique molecular identifiers to normalize TCRbeta repertoire quantification. TCRdb trimmed the raw reads at Q25, called clones with MiXCR and kept productive beta chains. Every CDR3 protein is listed once, alongside the most common genes and DNA of its rows. The sample yields around 450,000 distinct CDR3 sequences; roughly 15% were counted once. Around 30% of the sample is held by the ten biggest clonotypes.

The data derive from a study of T-cell reconstitution after alpha-beta-depleted transplantation in children (dated by TCRdb to the mid-2010s). Background for the entire study: T-cell immune reconstitution after TCRalphabeta/CD19-depleted allogeneic hematopoietic cell transplantation in children was quantitatively tracked in the study by means of TCR repertoire profiling.

Points the paper makes about the study in general: Over subsequent months, a decline in hyperexpanded clone frequencies was noted, and after one year, T-cell counts and TCRbeta diversity were mostly ascribed to newly produced T cells. In some patients, high TCRbeta diversity at day 60 was attributed to recipient T cells and intrathymic progenitors that had survived conditioning. The apparently early alphabetaT-cell count recovery about two months after transplant was reportedly dependent on only several hundred rapidly expanded clones derived from non-depleted graft cells.

Here the sequenced sample was PBMCs, mostly from graft donor cells, taken 360 days after TCRalphabeta/CD19-depleted stem cell transplant. The source of this sequence is a boy younger than two who had a stem cell transplant for Wiskott-Aldrich syndrome, so the T cells may come from the graft donor. The chain is encoded by TRBV5-1 joined to TRBJ2-7, with the D gene uncertain. The CDR3 protein is CASSFRPRPYEQYF. The sequence in DNA is TGCGCCAGCAGCTTTAGACCCAGACCCTACGAGCAGTACTTC.